Below are 10 T cell receptor beta chains sequenced from a single sample in a study of T cell repertoires in cytomegalovirus infection. TCRdb re-called the reads with MiXCR, one entry per CDR3 protein. This sample yields around 240,000 distinct CDR3 sequences, of which approximately 24% are seen a single time; over 15% belongs to the top ten. Sequencing was carried out using CD8+ T cells from PBMCs. The receptors come from a human donor in good health (CMV status not recorded). Some clones in this sample may be carry-over from other donors' samples.

This clonotype counts as medium-sized. V gene TRBV7-2 combines with J gene TRBJ1-5; no definite D call. Germline V gives CDR1 SGHTA, CDR2 FQGNSA. The V gene lost 8 bases and the J gene lost 4 bases, with 6 bases spanning the gap. CDR3 size: 11 residues. The CDR3 sequence is CASSNNQPQHF. The CDR3 nucleotides read TGTGCCAGCTCGAATAATCAGCCCCAGCATTTT.

The sample holds a few counts of this clonotype. The chain is built from TRBV25-1 and TRBJ2-3; a possible D gene is TRBD2 (5 bases). Between the trimmed V and J ends, which lost 7 bases and 8 bases, there was a span of 16 bases. The CDR3 runs to 13 residues. Germline V CDR1 and CDR2: MGHDK, SYGVNS. CDR3 sequence: CASTRSFGVTQYF. The CDR3 DNA follows: TGTGCCAGCACCCGGAGCTTCGGGGTTACGCAGTATTTT.

V and J are TRBV12-3 or TRBV12-4 and TRBJ1-5; 7 bases line up with TRBD1. The trim removed 8 bases at V and 3 bases at J, leaving 7 bases unmatched. The CDR3 has 14 residues. CDR3 in DNA: TGTGCCAGCCGAGGGGGCGCGCTCAATCAGCCCCAGCATTTT. Protein: CASRGGALNQPQHF.

This clonotype occurred many times. The rearrangement links TRBV7-3 to TRBJ2-3; D gene unclear. The CDR3 is 17 residues long. The V gene's germline CDR1 is SGHTA and CDR2 FQGTGA. Trimming took off 2 bases at V and 0 bases at J, with 15 bases between the two ends. The CDR3 reads CASSLVLGSSSTDTQYF. The CDR3 coding sequence is TGTGCCAGCAGCTTAGTATTGGGTAGTTCTAGCACAGATACGCAGTATTTT.

This clonotype appeared many times. This chain links TRBV7-2 with TRBJ2-5; TRBD2 agrees at 11 bases. The CDR3 extends over 17 amino acids. Germline V gene lookup returns CDR1 SGHTA and CDR2 FQGNSA. Germline trimming cut 1 base from V and 4 bases from J; bases unmatched to any gene: 8. In nucleotides, the CDR3 is TGTGCCAGCAGCTTAGTTGGGCTAGCGGGGGGAACAGAGACCCAGTACTTC. It yields the protein CASSLVGLAGGTETQYF.

The J gene is TRBJ2-7, the V gene TRBV11-2, with D tentatively TRBD2 (7 bases). CDR3 length: 16 amino acids. V was cut by 1 base and J by 0 bases, with 13 bases left in between. Germline lookup yields CDR1 SGHAT and CDR2 FQNNGV. The DNA of the CDR3 is TGTGCCAGCAGCTTAGCCGGGGGGCTAAGCTCCTACGAGCAGTACTTC. Translating it yields CASSLAGGLSSYEQYF.

The gene calls are TRBV2 and TRBJ2-7; unclear D gene. The CDR3 covers 11 residues. The germline V gene has CDR1 SNHLY and CDR2 FYNNEI. Trimming removed 6 bases at V and 2 bases at J, with 5 bases between. CDR3 DNA sequence: TGTGCCAGCAGGACGACCTACGAGCAGTACTTC. It is translated as CASRTTYEQYF.

V gene TRBV6-6 combines with J gene TRBJ2-1, with TRBD2 identical over 10 bases. Germline V gene sequence: CDR1 MNHNY, CDR2 SVGAGI (reference sequence). J gave up 11 bases and V 7 bases, and 5 bases lay outside the gene matches. The CDR3 length is 12 residues. The CDR3 sequence is CASISGGVKQFF. CDR3 nucleotides: TGTGCCAGCATCAGCGGGGGGGTAAAGCAGTTCTTC.

This clonotype has a handful of counts. The chain joins TRBV7-9 to TRBJ1-5; 9 bases line up with TRBD1. This CDR3 has 14 amino acids. Germline trimming cut 6 bases from V and 7 bases from J; bases unmatched to any gene: 7. Germline lookup yields CDR1 SEHNR and CDR2 FQNEAQ (reference sequence). CDR3 coding DNA: TGTGCCAGCAGTAAGGGACAGGGAGGCCAGCCCCAGCATTTT. It is translated as CASSKGQGGQPQHF.

V and J are TRBV6-5 and TRBJ2-5; no clear D gene. CDR1 MNHEY and CDR2 SVGAGI come from the germline V gene. V lost 0 bases and J lost 2, with 7 bases in between. CDR3 length: 14 amino acids. This chain's CDR3 is CASSYSVVQETQYF. Here the CDR3 DNA reads TGTGCCAGCAGTTACTCGGTAGTGCAAGAGACCCAGTACTTC.